The rows below give T cell receptor beta chains drawn from one sample of a study of spatial heterogeneity in lung cancer. TCRdb reprocessed the 5' RACE reads via MiXCR and lists one record per CDR3 protein. The data show about 48,000 distinct CDR3 sequences, over 4.5% seen once. This material consisted of PBMCs, taken at surgery. The receptors were gathered from a male donor with early-stage non-small cell lung cancer. CDR3s include the opening cysteine and the closing phenylalanine or tryptophan. The D gene is left open where the match is weak. A clone size is listed for some rows: how often the clone was seen (once, few, many), or a class if it is expanded.

TRBV18,-,many,TRBJ2-3,TGTGCCAGCTCACCACTCCGCGTAGCAACTAGCACAGATACGCAGTATTTT,CASSPLRVATSTDTQYF
TRBV7-6,-,many,TRBJ2-7,TGTGCCAGCAGCCAATCAGCTGCCGGGGTGCTCTACGAGCAGTACTTC,CASSQSAAGVLYEQYF
TRBV6-5,TRBD2,many,TRBJ2-1,TGTGCCAGCAGTCTCCCAGGGACTAGCGGGAGGAATGAGCAGTTCTTC,CASSLPGTSGRNEQFF
TRBV29-1,TRBD1,many,TRBJ2-1,TGCAGCGTTGCCGGACAGGGGCCTTCCTACAATGAGCAGTTCTTC,CSVAGQGPSYNEQFF
TRBV29-1,-,many,TRBJ2-3,TGCAGCGTTGAGGGGATCCCTAGCACAGATACGCAGTATTTT,CSVEGIPSTDTQYF
TRBV10-3,-,many,TRBJ2-6,TGTGCCATCAGGGCTGGGGCCAACGTCCTGACTTTC,CAIRAGANVLTF
TRBV7-2,TRBD1,many,TRBJ2-7,TGTGCCAGCAGCTTTGTACAGGGGGTAGATGGCGAGCAGTACTTC,CASSFVQGVDGEQYF
TRBV12-3/TRBV12-4,-,many,TRBJ1-5,TGTGCCAGCAGTTTATACGGAGGTAGCAATCAGCCCCAGCATTTT,CASSLYGGSNQPQHF
TRBV7-9,TRBD1,many,TRBJ1-2,TGTGCCAGCAGCCCTTCCGGGACAGGTGACTATGGCTACACCTTC,CASSPSGTGDYGYTF
TRBV28,TRBD1,many,TRBJ2-3,TGTGCCAGCAGGAGACAGGGGTTCACAGATACGCAGTATTTT,CASRRQGFTDTQYF
TRBV5-1,TRBD1,few,TRBJ2-5,TGCGCCAGCAGCTTAACAGGGGACGAAGAGACCCAGTACTTC,CASSLTGDEETQYF
TRBV7-2,-,many,TRBJ1-5,TGTGCCAGCAGCTTAGCTCCGGGGAGCAATCAGCCCCAGCATTTT,CASSLAPGSNQPQHF
TRBV5-4,-,many,TRBJ1-1,TGTGCCAGCAGATTCGGACAGCTGAACACTGAAGCTTTCTTT,CASRFGQLNTEAFF
TRBV29-1,-,many,TRBJ2-3,TGCAGCGGCCGCCCCAGCACAGATACGCAGTATTTT,CSGRPSTDTQYF
TRBV6-5,-,many,TRBJ1-2,TGTGCCAGCAGTTGGGGGTTACGGGGCGACTATGGCTACACCTTC,CASSWGLRGDYGYTF
TRBV19,TRBD1,many,TRBJ2-1,TGTGCCAGTAGTTGGGGACAGGGAAATAATGAGCAGTTCTTC,CASSWGQGNNEQFF
TRBV19,-,-,TRBJ2-7,TGTGCCAGTAGTCCCCTACAGGGTATTTTCGACGAGCAGTACTTC,CASSPLQGIFDEQYF
TRBV7-7,TRBD1,-,TRBJ1-5,TGTGCTAGCAGCCTGGGACAGGTTGGCAATCAGCCCCAGCATTTT,CASSLGQVGNQPQHF
TRBV20-1,-,many,TRBJ2-7,TGCAGTGCTAGAGACTCCATCAGCTCCTACGAGCAGTACTTC,CSARDSISSYEQYF
TRBV6-1,TRBD1,-,TRBJ1-5,TGTGCCAGCCTAAGGGGACAGGGGGGCCAGCCCCAGCATTTT,CASLRGQGGQPQHF
TRBV7-2,-,many,TRBJ2-1,TGTGCCAGCAGCTTAGGCGGGGAGCAGTTCTTC,CASSLGGEQFF
TRBV2,-,many,TRBJ2-2,TGTGCCAGCACCTCACGCGCGGGGGGGGAGCTGTTTTTT,CASTSRAGGELFF
TRBV7-2,TRBD2,few,TRBJ2-7,TGTGCCAGCAGCTTCGGGACTAGCGGGGAGCCCTACGAGCAGTACTTC,CASSFGTSGEPYEQYF
TRBV7-9,-,many,TRBJ1-5,TGTGCCAGCAGCCCACAGGATAGCAATCAGCCCCAGCATTTT,CASSPQDSNQPQHF
TRBV20-1,TRBD2,-,TRBJ2-3,TGCAGTGCTAGAGAGGGGAACTACGCAGCCGGGGACTATCGGAATACGCAGTATTTT,CSAREGNYAAGDYRNTQYF
TRBV20-1,TRBD2,many,TRBJ2-1,TGCAGTGCGAGACAGAGCGGGAGGGGGTCCTACAATGAGCAGTTCTTC,CSARQSGRGSYNEQFF
TRBV7-8,-,many,TRBJ2-2,TGTGCCAGCAGCTTTGGGGGGCACTACACCGGGGAGCTGTTTTTT,CASSFGGHYTGELFF
TRBV20-1,TRBD2,-,TRBJ2-1,TGCAGTGCCCGTAGCGGGAGCGCGACCTACAATGAGCAGTTCTTC,CSARSGSATYNEQFF
TRBV29-1,-,many,TRBJ2-1,TGCAGCGTTGCCGAGGACTCCTACAATGAGCAGTTCTTC,CSVAEDSYNEQFF
TRBV19,-,many,TRBJ1-1,TGTGCCAGTAGTATTAGAGGGAACACTGAAGCTTTCTTT,CASSIRGNTEAFF
TRBV4-1,TRBD1,many,TRBJ1-2,TGCGCCAGCAGCCGACCCTTGGACAGGGCCAACTATGGCTACACCTTC,CASSRPLDRANYGYTF
TRBV7-2,-,many,TRBJ1-1,TGTGCCAGCAGCTCCCAAGAGAACACTGAAGCTTTCTTT,CASSSQENTEAFF
TRBV2,-,many,TRBJ2-3,TGTGCCATAAGGGGTCCGGAGTCTTCTTCGCAGTATTTT,CAIRGPESSSQYF
TRBV3-1,TRBD2,many,TRBJ2-1,TGTGCCAGCAGCCAAGAGGGGACTAGCGGGATTGGGGAGCAGTTCTTC,CASSQEGTSGIGEQFF
TRBV27,TRBD1,many,TRBJ2-1,TGTGCCAGCAGTTCCGACAGGGGGCCCTACAATGAGCAGTTCTTC,CASSSDRGPYNEQFF
TRBV19,-,many,TRBJ1-5,TGTGCCAGTAGCGACAGGCATAGCAATCAGCCCCAGCATTTT,CASSDRHSNQPQHF
TRBV6-2/TRBV6-3,-,many,TRBJ2-6,TGTGCCAGCAGTTATCGGGGACAAGTCCGTGGGGCCAACGTCCTGACTTTC,CASSYRGQVRGANVLTF
TRBV5-4,TRBD2,many,TRBJ2-1,TGTGCCAGCAGACCCGGCGTCGGGCTAGCGGGAGCCAATGAGCAGTTCTTC,CASRPGVGLAGANEQFF
TRBV6-1,TRBD2,many,TRBJ2-1,TGTGCCATCGGACTAGCGGGAGCCCCCCCTTTCAATGAGCAGTTCTTC,CAIGLAGAPPFNEQFF
TRBV12-3/TRBV12-4,TRBD2,many,TRBJ2-2,TGTGCCAGCAGTAGCGGGAGGGCCCTCGGAGGGGAGCTGTTTTTT,CASSSGRALGGELFF
TRBV29-1,-,many,TRBJ1-5,TGCAGCGTTGCGCAGGGCCTAAATCAGCCCCAGCATTTT,CSVAQGLNQPQHF
TRBV20-1,-,many,TRBJ1-1,TGCAGTGCCCCCGGACCGGTTCGCCTTGAAGCTTTCTTT,CSAPGPVRLEAFF
TRBV5-1,TRBD1,many,TRBJ1-4,TGCGCCAGCAGACGGACAGGGAGTGAAAAACTGTTTTTT,CASRRTGSEKLFF
TRBV29-1,TRBD2,many,TRBJ2-1,TGCAGCGTTGTGGTAGCGGGAGGACGGGGTGAGCAGTTCTTC,CSVVVAGGRGEQFF
TRBV6-2/TRBV6-3,-,many,TRBJ2-5,TGTGCCAGCAGTTACTCGGGCCGTCAAGAGACCCAGTACTTC,CASSYSGRQETQYF
TRBV3-1,-,many,TRBJ2-1,TGTGCCAGCAGCCAAGATAGCGCCTACAATGAGCAGTTCTTC,CASSQDSAYNEQFF
TRBV9,TRBD2,few,TRBJ2-1,TGTGCCAGCAGCGTAGGGGGGACTAGCGGGAGTTGGGATGAGCAGTTCTTC,CASSVGGTSGSWDEQFF
TRBV5-1,-,few,TRBJ2-4,TGCGCCAGCAGCTTGGAGCGGGTAGACATTCAGTACTTC,CASSLERVDIQYF
TRBV27,-,many,TRBJ2-5,TGTGCCAGCAGTTTTTCAGTAGGAGAGACCCAGTACTTC,CASSFSVGETQYF
TRBV7-8,-,many,TRBJ2-1,TGTGCCAGCAGCCTCAATTACAATGAGCAGTTCTTC,CASSLNYNEQFF
TRBV12-3/TRBV12-4,-,many,TRBJ2-3,TGTGCCAGCAGTTTTTATCGGGGCACAGATACGCAGTATTTT,CASSFYRGTDTQYF
TRBV28,-,-,TRBJ2-3,TGTGCCAGCAGTCTACTAGTAGTGGCAGATACGCAGTATTTT,CASSLLVVADTQYF
TRBV28,TRBD1,many,TRBJ2-1,TGTGCCAGCAGTTCCTCCGGGACAGGGGGCATCGATGAGCAGTTCTTC,CASSSSGTGGIDEQFF